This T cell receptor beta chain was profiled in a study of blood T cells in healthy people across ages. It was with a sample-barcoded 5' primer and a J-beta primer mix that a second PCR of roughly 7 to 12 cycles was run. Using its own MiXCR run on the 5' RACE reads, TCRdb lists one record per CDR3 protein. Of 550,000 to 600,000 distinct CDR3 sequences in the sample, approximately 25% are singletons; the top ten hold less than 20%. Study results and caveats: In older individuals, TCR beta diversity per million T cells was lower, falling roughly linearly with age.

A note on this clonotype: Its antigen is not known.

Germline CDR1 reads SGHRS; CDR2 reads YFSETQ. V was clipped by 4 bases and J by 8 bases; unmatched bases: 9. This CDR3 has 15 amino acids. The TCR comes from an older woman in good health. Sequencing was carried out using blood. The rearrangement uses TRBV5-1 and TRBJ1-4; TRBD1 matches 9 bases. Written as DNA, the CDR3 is TGCGCCAGCAGCGACCTGACAGGGGGAGGGGAAAAACTGTTTTTT. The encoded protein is CASSDLTGGGEKLFF.